Listed below are T cell receptor beta chains from one sample, sequenced in a study of blood T cell repertoires in COVID-19. Data came from immunoSEQ multiplex PCR; TCRdb stores just in-frame clones and leaves some out. Altogether fewer than 250,000 clones are present, around 90% being singletons, with the ten largest covering 0.8% to 0.95%. The specimen sequenced was peripheral blood. The receptors shown here come from a man aged 25-45 years with COVID-19, enrolled during active disease. Each CDR3 is given with its conserved first and last residue. The D gene is left open where the match is weak. A row's size may be missing; if present it is once, few, many or a size class.

>.|TRBJ2-3|TRBV30|.
CAWSTTGADTQYF
TGTGCCTGGAGTACTACGGGGGCAGATACGCAGTATTTT
>.|TRBJ1-1|TRBV12-3/TRBV12-4|.
CASSRKGRAFF
TGTGCCAGCAGTCGTAAGGGGCGAGCTTTCTTT
>.|TRBJ1-4|TRBV18|TRBD1
CASSQGAANEKLFF
TGTGCCAGCTCCCAGGGGGCGGCTAATGAAAAACTGTTTTTT
>once|TRBJ2-7|TRBV7-9|TRBD2
CASSPSTSGGYEQYF
TGTGCCAGCAGCCCATCGACTAGCGGGGGCTACGAGCAGTACTTC
>.|TRBJ2-2|TRBV9|.
CASSTRQGSNTGELFF
TGTGCCAGCAGCACCAGACAAGGTTCGAACACCGGGGAGCTGTTTTTT
>.|TRBJ2-7|TRBV24-1|.
CAMFDSLISYEQYF
TGTGCCATGTTTGACAGCTTAATCTCCTACGAGCAGTACTTC
>.|TRBJ1-2|TRBV7-6|.
CASSRHPDGDYGYTF
TGTGCCAGCAGCCGCCACCCTGACGGGGACTATGGCTACACCTTC
>.|TRBJ2-3|TRBV27|.
CASCGGIDCSDTQYF
TGTGCCAGCTGTGGGGGCATCGATTGTTCAGATACGCAGTATTTT
>.|TRBJ2-7|TRBV2|.
CASSQGGFSYEQYF
TGTGCCAGCAGTCAGGGCGGCTTCTCCTACGAGCAGTACTTC
>.|TRBJ2-2|TRBV9|.
CASSVDRGNTGELFF
TGTGCCAGCAGCGTAGATCGGGGGAACACCGGGGAGCTGTTTTTT
>.|TRBJ2-2|TRBV18|.
CASSPSTGEGTGELFF
TGTGCCAGCTCACCTTCGACAGGGGAGGGGACCGGGGAGCTGTTTTTT
>.|TRBJ1-2|TRBV6-5|.
CASSTDINYGYTF
TGTGCCAGCAGTACAGACATAAACTATGGCTACACCTTC
>.|TRBJ2-3|TRBV6-5|.
CASSYFSGEDTQYF
TGTGCCAGCAGTTACTTCTCGGGGGAAGATACGCAGTATTTT
>.|TRBJ1-2|TRBV6-6|TRBD1
CASRPTGPATNYGYTF
TGTGCCAGCAGACCGACAGGGCCCGCTACCAACTATGGCTACACCTTC
>.|TRBJ1-1|TRBV4-2|.
CASSQGRQAGMNTEAFF
TGTGCCAGCAGCCAGGGTCGACAGGCTGGCATGAACACTGAAGCTTTCTTT
>.|TRBJ2-7|TRBV9|.
CASSVAGLPTYEQYF
TGTGCCAGCAGCGTAGCCGGACTCCCTACCTACGAGCAGTACTTC
>.|TRBJ2-1|TRBV6-5|TRBD1
CASSYGTGENEQFF
TGTGCCAGCAGTTACGGGACAGGGGAGAATGAGCAGTTCTTC
>once|TRBJ1-2|TRBV6-6|.
CASLKPGSDYGYTF
TGTGCCAGCCTTAAACCGGGTTCCGACTATGGCTACACCTTC
>.|TRBJ1-2|TRBV6-5|.
CASPGEISSWGYTF
TGTGCCAGCCCGGGAGAAATCTCCTCGTGGGGCTACACCTTC
>.|TRBJ1-2|TRBV19|TRBD1
CASSSLYTGADYGYTF
TGTGCCAGTAGTTCCTTATACACAGGGGCGGACTATGGCTACACCTTC
>.|TRBJ2-6|TRBV6-5|TRBD2
CASRTGGSGANVLTF
TGTGCCAGCAGGACGGGGGGCTCTGGGGCCAACGTCCTGACTTTC
>.|TRBJ1-6|TRBV6-1|.
CASSEAAVGQYNSPLHF
TGTGCCAGCAGTGAAGCGGCTGTGGGACAATATAATTCACCCCTCCACTTT
>.|TRBJ2-7|TRBV4-1|TRBD2
CASSRVLAGTYEQYF
TGCGCCAGCAGCCGGGTTCTAGCGGGGACCTACGAGCAGTACTTC
>.|TRBJ2-3|TRBV25-1|TRBD2
CASSEGGGAADTQYF
TGTGCCAGCAGTGAAGGCGGGGGGGCTGCAGATACGCAGTATTTT
>.|TRBJ2-3|TRBV24-1|TRBD1
CATSDPSGGKDTQYF
TGTGCCACCAGTGACCCCTCAGGGGGTAAAGATACGCAGTATTTT
>.|TRBJ2-7|TRBV19|TRBD1
CASGLGQGDYEQYF
TGTGCCAGCGGCCTGGGACAGGGAGACTACGAGCAGTACTTC
>.|TRBJ1-5|TRBV2|TRBD1
CASSEAVNPSWTGLYSNQPQHF
TGTGCCAGCAGTGAAGCGGTAAACCCCTCATGGACAGGGTTGTATAGCAATCAGCCCCAGCATTTT
>.|TRBJ1-3|TRBV5-1|TRBD1
CASSRTGGGNTIYF
TGCGCCAGCAGCCGGACAGGAGGTGGAAACACCATATATTTT
>.|TRBJ2-1|TRBV9|TRBD2
CASSEGLAGVNEQFF
TGTGCCAGCAGCGAGGGACTAGCGGGGGTGAATGAGCAGTTCTTC
>.|TRBJ1-1|TRBV27|TRBD1
CASRTSGTGNTEAFF
TGTGCCAGCAGAACCTCCGGGACAGGGAACACTGAAGCTTTCTTT
>.|TRBJ2-3|TRBV9|.
CASSVSSTDTQYF
TGTGCCAGCAGCGTTTCTTCTACAGATACGCAGTATTTT
>.|TRBJ2-1|TRBV5-5|TRBD2
CASSLEPRGGYNEQFF
TGTGCCAGCAGCTTGGAGCCGCGGGGGGGCTACAATGAGCAGTTCTTC
>.|TRBJ2-7|TRBV18|.
CASSPTPRNEQYF
TGTGCCAGCTCACCGACTCCCCGCAACGAGCAGTACTTC
>.|TRBJ1-6|TRBV3-1/TRBV3-2|.
CASSQGRDWLGPLHF
TGTGCCAGCAGCCAAGGGAGGGACTGGCTGGGCCCCCTCCACTTT
>.|TRBJ2-2|TRBV7-3|TRBD2
CASSPRGGPYTGELFF
TGTGCCAGCAGCCCTCGGGGAGGGCCGTACACCGGGGAGCTGTTTTTT
>.|TRBJ2-2|TRBV7-9|TRBD1
CASRPTGTNTGELFF
TGTGCCAGCCGCCCGACAGGGACAAACACCGGGGAGCTGTTTTTT
>.|TRBJ2-7|TRBV18|TRBD1
CASSRPGQGIYEQYF
TGTGCCAGCTCACGGCCGGGACAGGGGATATACGAGCAGTACTTC
>.|TRBJ1-3|TRBV6-6|TRBD1
CASSAENRGGNTIYF
TGTGCCAGCAGCGCAGAGAACAGGGGTGGAAACACCATATATTTT
>.|TRBJ2-3|TRBV7-5|.
CVRIRQGVRDTQYF
TGTGTCAGAATTCGACAGGGAGTGAGAGATACGCAGTATTTT
>.|TRBJ2-3|TRBV4-2|TRBD2
CASSHPLPGLAGGPPDTQYF
TGTGCCAGCAGCCATCCCCTGCCGGGACTAGCGGGGGGGCCCCCAGATACGCAGTATTTT
>.|TRBJ1-1|TRBV6-5|.
CASRQGTDMNTEAFF
TGTGCCAGCAGGCAGGGTACGGACATGAACACTGAAGCTTTCTTT
>.|TRBJ1-4|TRBV5-1|TRBD1
CASSGGGTANEKLFF
TGCGCCAGCAGCGGGGGTGGGACAGCTAATGAAAAACTGTTTTTT
>.|TRBJ1-2|TRBV6-5|TRBD1
CASSQGQAHRYGYTF
TGTGCCAGCAGCCAAGGACAGGCGCACCGCTATGGCTACACCTTC
>once|TRBJ2-3|TRBV2|.
CASRPAVVRTDTQYF
TGTGCCAGCAGGCCTGCGGTAGTTCGCACAGATACGCAGTATTTT
>.|TRBJ1-1|TRBV9|TRBD1
CASSTTGQPNTEAFF
TGTGCCAGCAGCACGACGGGACAGCCCAACACTGAAGCTTTCTTT
>.|TRBJ2-1|TRBV2|.
CASMTSSEQFF
TGTGCCAGCATGACTTCTAGTGAGCAGTTCTTC
>.|TRBJ1-1|TRBV25-1|.
CASSAIDLSEDTEAFF
TGTGCCAGCAGTGCCATCGACTTGAGCGAGGACACTGAAGCTTTCTTT
>.|TRBJ1-6|TRBV18|TRBD1
CASSPTRTGDNSPLHF
TGTGCCAGCTCACCCACTCGGACAGGTGATAATTCACCCCTCCACTTT
>.|TRBJ1-5|TRBV10-3|.
CAISVGGANQPQHF
TGTGCCATCAGTGTGGGAGGGGCTAATCAGCCCCAGCATTTT
>.|TRBJ1-2|TRBV6-5|.
CASSHSEGYTF
TGTGCCAGCAGTCACTCGGAGGGCTACACCTTC